This is a list of T cell receptor beta chains from one sample in a study of CD8+ T cells in alopecia areata. Method: immunoSEQ multiplex PCR; TCRdb's copy keeps in-frame clones and lacks some. The sample has around 35,000 clones; roughly 53% are singletons. The sample consisted of NKG2D-high CD8+ T cells sorted from blood. Receptor source: a human donor with alopecia areata. Both conserved end residues are part of each CDR3. The D gene is left open where the match is weak. Clone sizes are given selectively: once, few, many, or a class where the clone is expanded.

TRBJ2-5,-,-,TRBV5-1,CASSLAGDLRDF,TGCGCCAGCAGCTTGGCGGGAGACTTACGGGACTTC
TRBJ2-2,few,-,TRBV28,CASVGEDRRDPGELFF,TGTGCCAGCGTTGGGGAGGACAGGCGGGACCCCGGGGAGCTGTTTTTT
TRBJ2-1,-,-,TRBV7-2,CASSTPPYARNEQFF,TGTGCCAGCAGTACCCCTCCTTACGCCCGAAATGAGCAGTTCTTC
TRBJ1-6,-,-,TRBV4-3,CASSQDSGRSPLHF,TGCGCCAGCAGCCAAGATAGCGGTCGGTCACCCCTCCACTTT
TRBJ2-7,-,-,TRBV4-2,CASSQDRERPSYEQYF,TGTGCCAGCAGCCAAGATAGGGAGCGTCCCTCCTACGAGCAGTACTTC
TRBJ2-7,-,-,TRBV11-2,CASSLGYTYEQYF,TGTGCCAGCAGCTTAGGTTATACCTACGAGCAGTACTTC
TRBJ2-1,once,TRBD2,TRBV9,CASSVDSGGVYNEQFF,TGTGCCAGCAGCGTAGACAGCGGGGGGGTTTACAATGAGCAGTTCTTC
TRBJ2-7,-,TRBD2,TRBV27,CASSPLTSGRRTYEQYF,TGTGCCAGCAGCCCCTTAACTAGCGGGAGGAGGACCTACGAGCAGTACTTC
TRBJ1-1,once,-,TRBV7-9,CARRALGVTEAFF,TGTGCCCGAAGGGCTCTCGGGGTCACTGAAGCTTTCTTT
TRBJ1-1,-,-,TRBV25-1,CASSEGPEAFF,TGTGCCAGCAGTGAAGGGCCTGAAGCTTTCTTT
TRBJ2-3,-,-,TRBV28,CASRGGFSTDTQYF,TGTGCCAGCAGGGGGGGTTTTAGCACAGATACGCAGTATTTT
TRBJ1-1,few,-,TRBV7-2,CASSPLLTEAFF,TGTGCCAGCAGCCCTCTATTGACTGAAGCTTTCTTT
TRBJ2-7,-,-,TRBV6-5,CASGDSYEQYF,TGTGCCAGCGGAGACAGCTACGAGCAGTACTTC
TRBJ2-7,-,TRBD2,TRBV2,CASSEAHALAGAYEQYF,TGTGCCAGCAGTGAAGCTCACGCACTAGCGGGAGCGTACGAGCAGTACTTC
TRBJ2-1,-,-,TRBV29-1,CSVALRNEQFF,TGCAGCGTTGCGTTACGGAATGAGCAGTTCTTC
TRBJ1-2,-,-,TRBV7-9,CASSLDIIYGYTF,TGTGCCAGCAGCTTGGACATAATCTATGGCTACACCTTC
TRBJ2-7,-,-,TRBV4-2,CASSQEWALSSVSYEQYF,TGTGCCAGCAGCCAAGAGTGGGCGCTGAGCAGTGTGTCCTACGAGCAGTACTTC
TRBJ2-7,-,TRBD2,TRBV4-3,CASSPTSGSSYEQYF,TGCGCCAGCAGCCCGACTAGCGGGTCCTCCTACGAGCAGTACTTC
TRBJ2-1,few,TRBD2,TRBV29-1,CSVEVPSGGNEQFF,TGCAGCGTTGAAGTTCCTAGCGGGGGAAATGAGCAGTTCTTC
TRBJ2-7,few,-,TRBV29-1,CSVEDQGTPSYEQYF,TGCAGCGTTGAAGATCAAGGGACACCATCCTACGAGCAGTACTTC
TRBJ2-3,once,-,TRBV9,CASSLPRGTQYF,TGTGCCAGCAGCCTCCCGCGGGGTACGCAGTATTTT
TRBJ2-2,-,TRBD1,TRBV9,CASSGTGAGELFF,TGTGCCAGCAGCGGAACAGGGGCCGGGGAGCTGTTTTTT